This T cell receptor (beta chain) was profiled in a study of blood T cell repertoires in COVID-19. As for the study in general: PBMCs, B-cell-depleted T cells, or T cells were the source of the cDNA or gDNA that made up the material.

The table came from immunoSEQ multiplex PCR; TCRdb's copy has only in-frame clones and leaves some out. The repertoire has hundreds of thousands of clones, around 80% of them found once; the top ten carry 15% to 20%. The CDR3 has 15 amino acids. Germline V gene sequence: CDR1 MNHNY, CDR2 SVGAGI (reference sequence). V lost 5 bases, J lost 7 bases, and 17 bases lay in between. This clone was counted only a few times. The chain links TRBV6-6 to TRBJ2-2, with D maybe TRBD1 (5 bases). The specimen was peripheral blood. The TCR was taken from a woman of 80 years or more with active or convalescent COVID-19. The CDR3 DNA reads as TGTGCCAGCAGTGAGGCAGGGAAACGATTCGGGGAGCTGTTTTTT. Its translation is CASSEAGKRFGELFF.